These T cell receptor beta chains were read from a single sample in a study of beta chain features in type 1 diabetes. Method: immunoSEQ multiplex PCR; TCRdb's copy keeps in-frame clones and lacks some. The table shows around 250,000 clones, with 14% occurring only once. The sequenced material came from naive CD4+ T cells from blood. The source is a middle-aged woman in good health. CDR3s include the opening cysteine and the closing phenylalanine or tryptophan. A D gene is named only where the DNA matches it firmly. Clone size is shown for a subset of rows, as once, few, many or a class of expanded clone.

d_gene,j_gene,v_gene,abundance,CDR3aa,CDR3nt
TRBD2,TRBJ2-7,TRBV5-8,NA,CASSQPTSPPYEQYF,TGTGCCAGCAGCCAACCGACTAGCCCTCCCTACGAGCAGTACTTC
NA,TRBJ2-2,TRBV5-4,NA,CASSALANTGELFF,TGTGCCAGCAGCGCTCTAGCGAACACCGGGGAGCTGTTTTTT
NA,TRBJ1-1,TRBV13,NA,CASSLGRYTEAFF,TGTGCCAGCAGCTTAGGTCGTTACACTGAAGCTTTCTTT
NA,TRBJ1-5,TRBV9,few,CASSVSGQANQPQHF,TGTGCCAGCAGCGTTTCCGGCCAGGCTAATCAGCCCCAGCATTTT
TRBD1,TRBJ2-1,TRBV18,NA,CASSPGTGNEQFF,TGTGCCAGCTCACCCGGGACAGGCAATGAGCAGTTCTTC
NA,TRBJ1-5,TRBV11-2,NA,CASSPGGGGNQPQHF,TGTGCCAGCAGCCCCGGCGGGGGGGGCAATCAGCCCCAGCATTTT
NA,TRBJ1-1,TRBV9,NA,CASSVDLLSQAFF,TGTGCCAGCAGCGTAGATCTTCTGTCCCAAGCTTTCTTT
TRBD2,TRBJ2-2,TRBV7-2,few,CASSLVGGGAGELFF,TGTGCCAGCAGCTTAGTCGGCGGGGGGGCCGGGGAGCTGTTTTTT
TRBD2,TRBJ2-1,TRBV4-3,NA,CASSQTWDYYNEQFF,TGCGCCAGCAGCCAGACGTGGGACTACTACAATGAGCAGTTCTTC
NA,TRBJ2-1,TRBV11-2,few,CASSPTTVYNEQFF,TGTGCCAGCAGCCCAACGACAGTATACAATGAGCAGTTCTTC
TRBD2,TRBJ2-1,TRBV5-1,NA,CASRTSGGTYNEQFF,TGCGCCAGCCGGACTAGCGGGGGCACCTACAATGAGCAGTTCTTC
NA,TRBJ1-3,TRBV5-1,NA,CASSLGAGGGNTIYF,TGCGCCAGCAGCTTGGGGGCAGGAGGTGGAAACACCATATATTTT
TRBD1,TRBJ2-7,TRBV14,few,CASSPRTGGAEQYF,TGTGCCAGCAGCCCAAGGACAGGGGGCGCCGAGCAGTACTTC
TRBD2,TRBJ2-2,TRBV6-9,few,CASSSGGIVACGELFF,TGTGCCAGCAGTTCGGGGGGGATCGTGGCATGCGGGGAGCTGTTTTTT
NA,TRBJ1-5,TRBV7-2,few,CASSLGGIQEPQHF,TGTGCCAGCAGCTTAGGGGGCATTCAGGAGCCCCAGCATTTT
TRBD2,TRBJ2-1,TRBV5-1,NA,CASRSNSGGYNEQFF,TGCGCCAGCAGGAGTAATAGCGGGGGCTACAATGAGCAGTTCTTC
NA,TRBJ2-7,TRBV6-5,few,CASSRSRWAEQYF,TGTGCCAGCAGCCGAAGTCGGTGGGCCGAGCAGTACTTC
TRBD1,TRBJ2-1,TRBV7-2,many,CASSLDRGRRFNNEQFF,TGTGCCAGCAGCTTAGATAGGGGGCGGAGGTTTAACAATGAGCAGTTCTTC
TRBD2,TRBJ2-5,TRBV7-2,few,CASSTGLASQETQYF,TGTGCCAGCAGCACGGGACTAGCCTCCCAAGAGACCCAGTACTTC
TRBD2,TRBJ2-1,TRBV9,few,CASSVRTSGNNEQFF,TGTGCCAGCAGCGTGAGGACTAGCGGGAACAATGAGCAGTTCTTC
NA,TRBJ2-5,TRBV6-6,NA,CATKEPRETQYF,TGTGCCACCAAAGAACCTCGGGAGACCCAGTACTTC
NA,TRBJ1-1,TRBV5-6,NA,CASSPPAGRFDTEAFF,TGTGCCAGCAGCCCACCCGCCGGGAGGTTCGACACTGAAGCTTTCTTT
TRBD2,TRBJ2-5,TRBV6-5,few,CASSRGGARAETQYF,TGTGCCAGCAGTCGCGGGGGGGCTAGGGCAGAGACCCAGTACTTC
TRBD1,TRBJ2-7,TRBV7-2,few,CASSHAGQGSYEQYF,TGTGCCAGCAGCCACGCAGGACAGGGAAGTTACGAGCAGTACTTC
NA,TRBJ2-2,TRBV5-1,NA,CASSLVQGNTGELFF,TGCGCCAGCAGCTTGGTCCAGGGGAACACCGGGGAGCTGTTTTTT
TRBD1,TRBJ2-7,TRBV6-6,NA,CASRAGTGTYEQYF,TGTGCCAGCAGGGCCGGGACAGGGACCTACGAGCAGTACTTC
NA,TRBJ2-5,TRBV29-1,NA,CSVDGLLGVGETQYF,TGCAGCGTTGACGGTTTATTAGGGGTGGGGGAGACCCAGTACTTC
TRBD1,TRBJ1-1,TRBV5-1,few,CASSPRQGARAEAFF,TGCGCCAGCAGCCCTAGACAGGGGGCGCGAGCTGAAGCTTTCTTT
NA,TRBJ1-2,TRBV19,NA,CASLTSGLLNYGYTF,TGTGCCAGTTTGACCTCGGGACTCCTCAACTATGGCTACACCTTC